The 28 T cell receptor beta chains below all came from one sample that was sequenced in a study of shared clonotypes between healthy human individuals. Measured with immunoSEQ multiplex PCR; TCRdb has only the in-frame clones, and not every one. The sample records about 1 million clones, under 80% being singletons. The sample taken for sequencing was memory CD4+ T cells sorted from blood. Stated subset: CD45RA-negative fraction. These receptors were obtained from a man aged 18 to 29 in good health.

The V gene is TRBV27, the J gene TRBJ1-1, with D maybe TRBD1 (5 bases). The V end was cut by 7 bases, the J end by 1 base, with 10 bases between. The V gene's germline CDR1 is MNHEY and CDR2 SMNVEV (reference sequence). The CDR3 length is 13 residues. CDR3 amino acids: CASNKRGNTEAFF. CDR3 DNA: TGTGCCAGCAACAAAAGGGGGAACACTGAAGCTTTCTTT.

This chain links TRBV6-1 with TRBJ1-6, with D perhaps TRBD1 (6 bases). The CDR3 has 17 amino acids. The V end lost 2 bases, the J end lost 0 bases, and 11 bases lay between the germline ends. From germline, CDR1 is MNHNS and CDR2 SASEGT. The CDR3 loop reads CASSELQGSSYNSPLHF. CDR3 in DNA: TGTGCCAGCAGTGAACTTCAGGGGAGCTCCTATAATTCACCCCTCCACTTT.

The chain joins TRBV5-8 to TRBJ1-2, with D hard to call. With 0 bases removed from V and 8 bases from J, the gap between germline ends came to 17 bases. Germline V gives CDR1 SGHTS, CDR2 YDEGEE. The CDR3 loop spans 15 amino acids. This chain's CDR3 is CASSLGPSPVGGYTF. The DNA of the CDR3 is TGTGCCAGCAGCTTGGGGCCGTCCCCCGTAGGAGGCTACACCTTC.

Written as DNA, the CDR3 is TGTGCCAGCAGTGAAGTTCCCTGGCTTGCCCGCTCTGGAAACACCATATATTTT. Protein: CASSEVPWLARSGNTIYF. The chain combines TRBV6-1 with TRBJ1-3; D not resolved. Germline V gene lookup returns CDR1 MNHNS and CDR2 SASEGT. V dropped 1 base and J dropped 0 bases, with 16 bases sitting between them. This CDR3 contains 18 residues.

On this clone: The same CDR3 also results from other DNA sequences found in this sample. The chain has TRBV4-1 and TRBJ2-3; D is perhaps TRBD2 (6 bases). Germline loops: CDR1 MGHRA, CDR2 YSYEKL. The V and J ends lost 1 base and 4 bases respectively, with 9 bases between them. The CDR3 covers 14 residues. CDR3 DNA sequence: TGCGCCAGCAGCCAAGTCGGAGGGTCAGATACGCAGTATTTT. It specifies CASSQVGGSDTQYF.

The J gene is TRBJ1-1, the V gene TRBV5-6, with D tentatively TRBD1 (6 bases). Per the germline V gene, CDR1 is SGHDT and CDR2 is YYEEEE. V shed 4 bases and J shed 1 base, with 14 bases lying between them. The CDR3 is 15 amino acids. The CDR3 nucleotides are TGTGCCAGCAGCCCAGCCGGGACAAGGAACACTGAAGCTTTCTTT. This sequence encodes CASSPAGTRNTEAFF.

The chain has TRBV5-1 and TRBJ1-4, with D possibly TRBD1 on 6 matching bases. Trimming removed 0 bases from V and 5 bases from J, with 17 bases in between. The CDR3 is 17 amino acids. CDR1 is SGHRS and CDR2 is YFSETQ in the germline V gene. CDR3 nucleotides: TGCGCCAGCAGCTTGGGTACCACGGGACACCGGAATGAAAAACTGTTTTTT. Amino acid sequence: CASSLGTTGHRNEKLFF.

The chain recombines TRBV29-1 with TRBJ2-7; D possibly corresponds to TRBD1 (5 bases). The V and J ends lost 5 bases and 2 bases respectively, with 10 bases between them. Germline lookup yields CDR1 SQVTM and CDR2 ANQGSEA. This CDR3 spans 12 amino acids. Written as DNA, the CDR3 is TGCAGCGTTCAGGGTCGAACCTACGAGCAGTACTTC. Protein sequence: CSVQGRTYEQYF.

This chain links TRBV5-4 with TRBJ1-2, with TRBD1 matching over 9 bases. The CDR3 sequence is 14 residues long. V lost 4 bases, J lost 7 bases, and 8 bases stayed unmatched. Germline CDR1 is SGHNT and CDR2 is YYREEE (reference sequence). The CDR3 DNA reads as TGTGCCAGCAGCCAACCGGACAGGGGTTCTGGCTACACCTTC. Translated, it gives CASSQPDRGSGYTF.

J is TRBJ2-1 and V is TRBV5-1; TRBD1 is a possible D gene (5 bases). This CDR3 has 15 residues. Per the germline V gene, CDR1 is SGHRS and CDR2 is YFSETQ. The germline V and J ends were trimmed by 0 bases and 2 bases, with 9 bases remaining between them. CDR3 amino acids: CASSLDRPTYNEQFF. In nucleotides, the CDR3 is TGCGCCAGCAGCTTGGACAGGCCAACCTACAATGAGCAGTTCTTC.

J is TRBJ1-1 and V is TRBV10-1; D call uncertain. Per the germline V gene, CDR1 is WNHNN and CDR2 is SYGVQD (reference sequence). The CDR3 consists of 14 residues. Trimming took off 5 bases at V and 0 bases at J, with 10 bases between the two ends. The CDR3 here is CASSPAGLNTEAFF. Here the CDR3 DNA reads TGCGCCAGCAGTCCCGCTGGGTTGAACACTGAAGCTTTCTTT.

The chain has TRBV7-8 and TRBJ1-1; D uncertain. Germline CDR1 is SGHVS and CDR2 is FQNEAQ. V shed 2 bases and J shed 1 base, with 5 bases lying between them. This CDR3 has 13 amino acids. This chain's CDR3 is CASSLQPNTEAFF. The CDR3 DNA follows: TGTGCCAGCAGCTTACAGCCGAACACTGAAGCTTTCTTT.

This chain links TRBV18 with TRBJ2-7, with 8 bases aligning to TRBD1. V shed 10 bases and J 7 bases; nucleotides not matched to a gene: 15. CDR3 length: 14 residues. Germline CDR1 reads KGHSH; CDR2 reads LQKENI. This CDR3 is CATAGQGSTGEQYF. In nucleotides, the CDR3 is TGTGCCACCGCCGGACAGGGATCAACGGGGGAGCAGTACTTC.

The J gene is TRBJ2-1, the V gene TRBV9; a possible D gene is TRBD2 (5 bases). Germline values: CDR1 SGDLS, CDR2 YYNGEE. With 0 bases removed from V and 1 base from J, the gap between germline ends came to 11 bases. This CDR3 comprises 16 residues. CDR3 DNA: TGTGCCAGCAGCGTAGTCGGGCGAGGGTCCTACAATGAGCAGTTCTTC. Encoded protein: CASSVVGRGSYNEQFF.

The V and J genes are TRBV5-1 and TRBJ1-3; no firm D call. V lost 4 bases and J 0 bases, leaving 14 bases between the germline ends. This CDR3 has 16 amino acids. Germline V gives CDR1 SGHRS, CDR2 YFSETQ. The CDR3 region is CASSPFAPGSGNTIYF. CDR3 coding DNA: TGCGCCAGCAGCCCATTTGCCCCCGGCTCTGGAAACACCATATATTTT. Full variable domain (missing parts from reference TRBV5-1 and TRBJ1-3): KAGVTQTPRYLIKTRGQQVTLSCSPISGHRSVSWYQQTPGQGLQFLFEYFSETQRNKGNFPGRFSGRQFSNSRSEMNVSTLELGDSALYLCASSPFAPGSGNTIYFGEGSWLTVV.

V is TRBV6-1 and J is TRBJ1-1; D gene unclear. The CDR3 runs 13 residues. Germline loops: CDR1 MNHNS, CDR2 SASEGT. With 6 bases removed from V and 0 bases from J, the gap between germline ends came to 8 bases. For the CDR3, the DNA is TGTGCCAGCAGGCGTGAGGTGAACACTGAAGCTTTCTTT. This sequence encodes CASRREVNTEAFF.

The CDR3 DNA follows: TGTGCCAGCAGCTTACTTGGTAGCGGGTCGACCTACGAGCAGTACTTC. Encoded protein: CASSLLGSGSTYEQYF. The chain combines TRBV11-2 with TRBJ2-7, with 7 bases that match TRBD2. In germline, CDR1 is SGHAT, CDR2 FQNNGV. The trim removed 2 bases at V and 2 bases at J, leaving 9 bases unmatched. The CDR3 sequence is 16 residues long. The entire variable domain, with the rest obtained from reference TRBV11-2 and TRBJ2-7, is as follows: EAGVAQSPRYKIIEKRQSVAFWCNPISGHATLYWYQQILGQGPKLLIQFQNNGVVDDSQLPKDRFSAERLKGVDSTLKIQPAKLEDSAVYLCASSLLGSGSTYEQYFGPGTRLTVT.

A single count supports this clone. J is TRBJ2-1 and V is TRBV7-2; TRBD2 matches at 7 bases. V was pared by 0 bases and J by 7 bases, with 6 bases of the junction left unmatched. Germline lookup yields CDR1 SGHTA and CDR2 FQGNSA. The length of the CDR3 is 15 residues. CDR3: CASSLAGSGGNEQFF. The CDR3 region has the DNA TGTGCCAGCAGCTTAGCCGGCTCCGGGGGGAATGAGCAGTTCTTC.

The chain joins TRBV5-4 to TRBJ2-1; 14 positions agree with TRBD2. Trimming at V came to 2 bases and at J to 1 base, leaving 8 bases not matched to a gene. This CDR3 is built from 19 residues. Germline CDR1 reads SGHNT; CDR2 reads YYREEE (reference sequence). The chain's CDR3 is CASSLRLAGGPTSYNEQFF. Written as DNA, the CDR3 is TGTGCCAGCAGCTTAAGACTAGCGGGAGGGCCCACTTCCTACAATGAGCAGTTCTTC.

The genes are TRBV11-1 and TRBJ1-1; tentative D call: TRBD1 (6 bases). Germline CDR1 SGHAT, CDR2 FQDESV (reference sequence). The V and J ends lost 7 bases and 6 bases respectively, with 12 bases between them. The CDR3 contains 12 residues. CDR3 sequence: CASNVQGPEAFF. CDR3 DNA: TGTGCCAGCAACGTACAGGGTCCTGAAGCTTTCTTT.

Points on this clone: At one end the junction does not follow the germline gene, possibly because of a read error. This chain joins TRBV10-2 and TRBJ1-1; 8 nucleotides line up with TRBD1. The CDR3 runs 12 residues. The germline V gene encodes CDR1 WSHSY and CDR2 SAAADI. In DNA form, the CDR3 reads TGCGCCAGCAACGCAGGGGGCAGGGCGACGAAATTT. The encoded protein is CASNAGGRATKF.

The gene calls are TRBV5-8 and TRBJ2-5; 8 bases align to TRBD1. The CDR3 consists of 16 residues. The germline V gene has CDR1 SGHTS and CDR2 YDEGEE. The trim removed 4 bases at V and 1 base at J, leaving 9 bases unmatched. The CDR3 sequence is CASSPPRGPFQETQYF. The CDR3 coding sequence is TGTGCCAGCAGCCCACCCAGGGGGCCCTTCCAAGAGACCCAGTACTTC. Full variable domain (rest looked up from reference TRBV5-8 and TRBJ2-5): EAGVTQSPTHLIKTRGQQATLRCSPISGHTSVYWYQQALGLGLQFLLWYDEGEERNRGNFPPRFSGRQFPNYSSELNVNALELEDSALYLCASSPPRGPFQETQYFGPGTRLLVL.

A single count supports this clone. The sample carries other DNA sequences with the same CDR3. The chain uses TRBV7-2 and TRBJ1-2; D not certain. V lost 1 base to trimming and J lost 2 bases, with 8 bases between them. CDR3 size: 14 residues. The germline gives CDR1 SGHTA, CDR2 FQGNSA. CDR3 nucleotides: TGTGCCAGCAGCTTAGGTCTGGGGAACTATGGCTACACCTTC. It translates to CASSLGLGNYGYTF.

In its sample, this clone was seen once. The J gene is TRBJ2-7, the V gene TRBV7-9; TRBD1 matches 7 bases. The CDR3 consists of 15 residues. After removal of 4 bases from V and 0 bases from J, the junction contained 6 bases not matched to a gene. Germline lookup yields CDR1 SEHNR and CDR2 FQNEAQ (reference sequence). CDR3 sequence: CASSSQQGFSYEQYF. The DNA of the CDR3 is TGTGCCAGCAGCTCCCAACAGGGGTTCTCCTACGAGCAGTACTTC.

The chain has TRBV28 and TRBJ1-2, with TRBD1 matching over 11 bases. The CDR3 is 16 residues long. V shed 5 bases, J shed 1 base, and the junction held 6 bases outside the gene matches. Germline CDR1 MDHEN, CDR2 SYDVKM. The CDR3 loop reads CASSPRTGGHNYGYTF. The CDR3 region has the DNA TGTGCCAGCAGTCCAAGGACAGGGGGCCATAACTATGGCTACACCTTC.

The table lists this clone with a count of one. The chain has TRBV5-4 and TRBJ2-1; TRBD2 matches at 10 bases. The length of the CDR3 is 15 residues. The germline CDR1 and CDR2 sequences are SGHNT and YYREEE (reference sequence). V shed 4 bases, J shed 4 bases, and the junction held 5 bases outside the gene matches. This CDR3 reads CASSPASGGYNEQFF. CDR3 DNA sequence: TGTGCCAGCAGCCCGGCTAGCGGGGGATACAATGAGCAGTTCTTC.

With respect to this clone: Its ends do not fully match the called genes, so a read error is possible. The chain is built from TRBV7-7 and TRBJ2-7; perhaps TRBD2 as D (6 bases). The CDR3 sequence is 14 residues long. The V gene's germline CDR1 is SSHAT and CDR2 FNYEAQ (reference sequence). CDR3 sequence: CASSLGGASYEQYF. DNA for the CDR3: TGTGCTAGCAGCTTGGGGGGAGCCTCCTACGAGCAGTACTTC.

The V gene is TRBV18, the J gene TRBJ2-6; the D is unclear. This CDR3 contains 14 residues. Germline V gene data show CDR1 as KGHSH and CDR2 as LQKENI. Trimming removed 5 bases from V and 0 bases from J, with 5 bases in between. The CDR3 region has the DNA TGTGCCAGCTCAAGTAACTCTGGGGCCAACGTCCTGACTTTC. The encoded protein is CASSSNSGANVLTF. The full variable domain, completed using reference TRBV18 and TRBJ2-6, is NAGVMQNPRHLVRRRGQEARLRCSPMKGHSHVYWYRQLPEEGLKFMVYLQKENIIDESGMPKERFSAEFPKEGPSILRIQQVVRGDSAAYFCASSSNSGANVLTFGAGSRLTVL.